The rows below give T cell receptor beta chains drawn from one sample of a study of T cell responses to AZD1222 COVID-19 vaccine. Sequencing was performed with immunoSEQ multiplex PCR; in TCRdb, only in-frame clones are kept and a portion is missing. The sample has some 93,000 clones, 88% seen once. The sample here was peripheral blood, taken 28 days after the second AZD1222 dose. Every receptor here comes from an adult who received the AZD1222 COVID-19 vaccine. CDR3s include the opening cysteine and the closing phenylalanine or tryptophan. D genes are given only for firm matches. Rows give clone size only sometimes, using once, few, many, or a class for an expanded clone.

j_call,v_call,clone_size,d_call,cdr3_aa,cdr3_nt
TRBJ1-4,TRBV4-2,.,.,CASSLGGEGGEKLFF,TGTGCCAGCAGCCTCGGGGGGGAGGGTGGTGAAAAACTGTTTTTT
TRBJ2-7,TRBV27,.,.,CASRAGQSIEQYF,TGTGCCAGCAGAGCCGGACAGAGTATTGAGCAGTACTTC
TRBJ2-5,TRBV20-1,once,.,CSASGREETQYF,TGCAGTGCTAGTGGCAGGGAAGAGACCCAGTACTTC
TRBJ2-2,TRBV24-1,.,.,CATSDLGRPELFF,TGTGCCACCAGTGATTTGGGACGCCCGGAGCTGTTTTTT
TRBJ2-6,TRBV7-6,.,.,CASSLEGRSSGANVLTF,TGTGCCAGCAGCTTAGAGGGCAGGTCCTCTGGGGCCAACGTCCTGACTTTC
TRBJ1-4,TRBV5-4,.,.,CASRSQGPNEKLFF,TGTGCCAGCAGGTCTCAGGGGCCCAATGAAAAACTGTTTTTT
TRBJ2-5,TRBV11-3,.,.,CASSLVRDQETQYF,TGTGCCAGCAGCTTAGTCCGGGATCAAGAGACCCAGTACTTC
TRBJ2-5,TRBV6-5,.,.,CASRLQVAQETQYF,TGTGCCAGCAGATTACAGGTCGCCCAAGAGACCCAGTACTTC
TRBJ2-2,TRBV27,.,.,CASSLYPDSWAGELFF,TGTGCCAGCAGTTTATATCCGGACAGTTGGGCCGGGGAGCTGTTTTTT
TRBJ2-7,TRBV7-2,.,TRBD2,CASSLKSGGAYEQYF,TGTGCCAGCAGCTTGAAGAGCGGGGGGGCCTACGAGCAGTACTTC
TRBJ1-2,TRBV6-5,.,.,CASSRDSANYGYTF,TGTGCCAGCAGTCGAGACAGCGCCAACTATGGCTACACCTTC
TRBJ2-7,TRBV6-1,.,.,CASSENGGWEQYF,TGTGCCAGCAGTGAAAACGGGGGATGGGAGCAGTACTTC
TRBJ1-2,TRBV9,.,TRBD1,CASSPTGGSYGYTF,TGTGCCAGCAGCCCAACAGGGGGCAGCTATGGCTACACCTTC
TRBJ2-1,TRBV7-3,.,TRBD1,CASSLTGGQNEQFF,TGTGCCAGCAGCTTGACAGGGGGCCAGAATGAGCAGTTCTTC
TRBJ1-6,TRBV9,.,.,CASSVASGVNSPLHF,TGTGCCAGCAGCGTAGCATCAGGGGTAAATTCACCCCTCCACTTT
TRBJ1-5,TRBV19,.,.,CASRRGQRGDQPQHF,TGTGCCAGTAGGCGGGGACAACGAGGGGATCAGCCCCAGCATTTT
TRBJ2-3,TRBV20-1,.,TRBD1,CSASFGTGSRDTQYF,TGCAGTGCTAGTTTTGGGACAGGGAGTCGGGATACGCAGTATTTT
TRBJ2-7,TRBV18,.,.,CASSPQTGGSGIQYF,TGTGCCAGCTCACCACAAACTGGGGGAAGCGGAATCCAGTACTTC
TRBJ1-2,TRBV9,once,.,CASSVDPGIYGYTF,TGTGCCAGCAGCGTAGATCCAGGAATCTATGGCTACACCTTC